This entry features one T cell receptor (beta chain) sequence. These data come from a study of patients and donors after allogeneic stem cell transplantation. In TCRdb, the RT-PCR reads were re-called with MiXCR into one record per CDR3 protein. The sample includes 90,000 to 120,000 distinct CDR3 sequences, less than 45% of them seen just once. Germline-derived CDR1 and CDR2 are LGHNA and YSLEER. This CDR3 region has 14 residues. The V end lost 2 bases, the J end lost 5 bases, and 12 bases lay between the germline ends. The sequence derives from a human donor who was either an allogeneic HSCT recipient or a stem cell or donor lymphocyte infusion donor (not recorded which). It is not recorded whose cells these are; they may come from a transplant donor. The sequencing sample was made of blood, either unsorted or a sorted T cell fraction (not recorded which). This chain links TRBV4-3 with TRBJ1-1; D is perhaps TRBD1 (5 bases). In DNA, the CDR3 is TGCGCCAGCAGCCAAATGGGCCGGGGGACTGAAGCTTTCTTT. Protein: CASSQMGRGTEAFF.